This T cell receptor (beta chain) originates from a study of blood T cell repertoires in COVID-19. Authors' methods: It was from reference gene primer amplification that nucleated cell counts were estimated. Using immunoSEQ multiplex PCR, the repertoire was profiled, and TCRdb retains in-frame clones only, with some absent. Clone size and V and J calls were adopted from that table, with D and trimming inferred from the DNA. The sample lists roughly 170,000 clones; roughly 89% were seen once. This clone was recorded a few times. CDR3 size: 11 residues. V lost 2 bases to trimming and J lost 8 bases, with 7 bases between them. Germline lookup yields CDR1 SGHTS and CDR2 YDEGEE.

Material: peripheral blood. The TCR sequence derives from a woman between 18 and 29 years old who had recovered from COVID-19. The gene calls are TRBV5-8 and TRBJ1-2; no clear D gene. The CDR3 DNA follows: TGTGCCAGCAGCTTACTAAGGGGCTACACCTTC. Translated: CASSLLRGYTF.